The 5 T cell receptor beta chains listed next were all sequenced from one sample in a study of T cell responses to AZD1222 COVID-19 vaccine. The method was immunoSEQ multiplex PCR; TCRdb's version includes in-frame clones alone and lacks a portion of them. The repertoire has approximately 140,000 clones, 70% to 90% of them found once; the top ten carry 5% to 6.5%. The material was peripheral blood, obtained on day 0 of AZD1222 vaccination. Receptor source: an adult in good health.

The chain combines TRBV28 with TRBJ2-3; D could derive from TRBD1 or TRBD2 (5 bases each). Germline V CDR1 and CDR2: MDHEN, SYDVKM. This CDR3 comprises 13 residues. Trimming stripped 5 bases from V and 5 bases from J, with 11 bases between. CDR3 region: CASSPRGEDTQYF. The CDR3 DNA reads as TGTGCCAGCAGTCCCCGGGGCGAAGATACGCAGTATTTT.

CDR3 nucleotide sequence: TGCGCCAGCAGCGTGAGAGGACTAGTGGTTAAAAGCTCGGCCCCTTACGAGCAGTACTTC. This sequence encodes CASSVRGLVVKSSAPYEQYF. The chain joins TRBV5-1 to TRBJ2-7; 7 positions match TRBD2. Looked up from germline, CDR1 is SGHRS and CDR2 is YFSETQ. The CDR3 length is 20 residues. V lost 4 bases to trimming and J lost 4 bases; unmatched junction nucleotides: 26.

This clone was observed a handful of times. V gene TRBV4-2 combines with J gene TRBJ1-2; D is perhaps TRBD1 (5 bases). The germline CDR1 and CDR2 sequences are LGHNA and YNFKEQ. V was pared by 5 bases and J by 3 bases, with 19 bases between. The CDR3 covers 16 residues. Here the CDR3 reads CASSSGVGVQDYGYTF. The CDR3 coding sequence is TGTGCCAGCAGCTCGGGGGTGGGGGTCCAGGACTATGGCTACACCTTC.

This chain uses TRBV6-5 with TRBJ2-1; D is undetermined. Germline values: CDR1 MNHEY, CDR2 SVGAGI. CDR3 length: 14 residues. Trimming removed 4 bases at V and 2 bases at J, with 9 bases between. This chain's CDR3 is CASSSGLTYNEQFF. The CDR3 coding sequence is TGTGCCAGCAGTTCCGGCTTAACCTACAATGAGCAGTTCTTC.

This clone appeared a single time. The chain combines TRBV6-6 with TRBJ1-2, with 8 bases matching TRBD1. Per the germline V gene, CDR1 is MNHNY and CDR2 is SVGAGI (reference sequence). V lost 6 bases, J lost 4 bases, and 13 bases stayed unmatched. The CDR3 runs to 16 residues. This CDR3 reads CASSQTRDRSIYGYTF. The CDR3 DNA is TGTGCCAGCAGCCAAACGAGGGACAGGTCCATCTATGGCTACACCTTC.